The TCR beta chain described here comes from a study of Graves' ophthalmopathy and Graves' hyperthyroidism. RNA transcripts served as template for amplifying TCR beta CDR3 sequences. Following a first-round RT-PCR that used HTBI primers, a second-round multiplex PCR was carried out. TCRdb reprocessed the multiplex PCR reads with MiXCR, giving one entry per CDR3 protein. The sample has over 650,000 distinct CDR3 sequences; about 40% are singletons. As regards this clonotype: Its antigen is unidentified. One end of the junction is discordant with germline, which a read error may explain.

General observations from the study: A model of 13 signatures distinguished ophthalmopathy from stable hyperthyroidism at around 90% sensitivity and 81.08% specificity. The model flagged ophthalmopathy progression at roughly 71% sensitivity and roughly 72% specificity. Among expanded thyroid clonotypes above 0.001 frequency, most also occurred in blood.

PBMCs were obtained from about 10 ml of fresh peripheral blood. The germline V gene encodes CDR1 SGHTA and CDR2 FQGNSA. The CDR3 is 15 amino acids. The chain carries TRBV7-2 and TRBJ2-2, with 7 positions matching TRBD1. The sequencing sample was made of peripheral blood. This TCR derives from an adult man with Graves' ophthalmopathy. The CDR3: CAGSPWTGNTGELFF. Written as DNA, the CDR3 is TGTGCCGGCAGCCCTTGGACAGGAAACACCGGGGAGCTGTTTTTT.